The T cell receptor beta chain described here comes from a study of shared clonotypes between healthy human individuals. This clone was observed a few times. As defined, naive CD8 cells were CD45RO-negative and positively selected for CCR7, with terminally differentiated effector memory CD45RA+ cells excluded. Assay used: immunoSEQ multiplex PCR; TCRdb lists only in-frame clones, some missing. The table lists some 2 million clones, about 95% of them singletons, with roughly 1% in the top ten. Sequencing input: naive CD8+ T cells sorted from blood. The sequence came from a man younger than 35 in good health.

CDR3 loop: CASMEGLGYGYTF. CDR3 in DNA: TGTGCCAGCATGGAGGGGTTAGGCTATGGCTACACCTTC. The rearrangement joins TRBV6-5 to TRBJ1-2; tentative D call: TRBD1 (5 bases). Deletions cut 7 bases from V and 4 bases from J, with 13 bases between. The CDR3 is made up of 13 amino acids. Germline V gene data show CDR1 as MNHEY and CDR2 as SVGAGI.